What follows are 13 T cell receptor beta chains derived from one specimen sequenced in a study of shared clonotypes between healthy human individuals. Selected positively for CCR7 and CD45RO-negative, naive CD8 cells excluded terminally differentiated effector memory CD45RA+ cells. Method: immunoSEQ multiplex PCR; TCRdb's copy keeps in-frame clones and lacks some. The data show around 2,000,000 clones, less than 95% seen once. The specimen was naive CD8+ T cells sorted from blood. These receptors were collected from a young man in good health.

The V and J genes are TRBV27 and TRBJ1-3; D not certain. Germline V gene data show CDR1 as MNHEY and CDR2 as SMNVEV (reference sequence). CDR3 size: 16 residues. V lost 8 bases and J lost 0, with 17 bases in between. CDR3 coding DNA: TGTGCCAGCGGAGGTGGGCGGCCGAGCTCTGGAAACACCATATATTTT. This sequence encodes CASGGGRPSSGNTIYF.

This clone has a single count. This chain joins TRBV29-1 and TRBJ1-3; D ambiguous. CDR1 and CDR2 from the germline V gene are SQVTM and ANQGSEA. V lost 1 base and J lost 3, with 1 base in between. There are 11 residues in the CDR3. CDR3 sequence reads: CSVEVGNTIYF. CDR3 bases: TGCAGCGTTGAAGTTGGAAACACCATATATTTT.

Of note for this clone: Other DNA variants within this sample encode the same CDR3. The V and J genes are TRBV11-2 and TRBJ2-7; D is unresolved. Trimming pared 1 base from V and 2 bases from J, leaving 9 bases between. This CDR3 spans 14 amino acids. Germline CDR1 is SGHAT and CDR2 is FQNNGV. The DNA of the CDR3 is TGTGCCAGCAGCTTAGTGGGGTCTACCTACGAGCAGTACTTC. Residues: CASSLVGSTYEQYF.

In this sample, this clone turned up a few times. Its ends do not fully match the called genes, so a read error is possible. The chain uses TRBV13 and TRBJ1-2; 7 nucleotides align to TRBD1. Germline assignment: CDR1 PRHDT and CDR2 FYEKMQ (reference sequence). This CDR3 has 11 amino acids. The CDR3 DNA reads as TGTGCCAGCAGCTGGACAGGCGAATCCTCCTTC. Its protein is CASSWTGESSF.

The sample holds one count of this clone. The V gene is TRBV29-1, the J gene TRBJ2-2, with 9 positions matching TRBD1. V was clipped by 3 bases and J by 1 base; unmatched bases: 3. The germline V gene has CDR1 SQVTM and CDR2 ANQGSEA. This CDR3 is built from 15 residues. CDR3 DNA sequence: TGCAGCGTTGACCCGGGACAGGGGAACACCGGGGAGCTGTTTTTT. It translates to CSVDPGQGNTGELFF.

Points on this clone: The same CDR3 also results from other DNA sequences found in this sample. The chain has TRBV30 and TRBJ1-5; unclear D gene. The CDR3 spans 13 residues. The V and J ends lost 1 base and 2 bases respectively, with 6 bases between them. Germline V gives CDR1 GTSNPN, CDR2 SVGIG (reference sequence). In DNA, the CDR3 is TGTGCCTGGAGTGGTCAGGGCAATCAGCCCCAGCATTTT. Its protein is CAWSGQGNQPQHF.

The chain recombines TRBV11-2 with TRBJ1-6; D is perhaps TRBD1 (5 bases). V shed 1 base and J shed 6 bases, with 10 bases lying between them. Germline V gene sequence: CDR1 SGHAT, CDR2 FQNNGV. This CDR3 is 15 amino acids long. The CDR3 coding sequence is TGTGCCAGCAGCTTAGTCGCCGGGGGTAATTCACCCCTCCACTTT. It codes for CASSLVAGGNSPLHF.

This chain connects TRBV19 to TRBJ1-4; TRBD1 is a possible D gene (5 bases). CDR3 size: 17 residues. Germline V lookup: CDR1 LNHDA, CDR2 SQIVND (reference sequence). V was shortened by 5 bases and J by 0 bases, with 16 bases between the two germline ends. The CDR3 DNA reads TGTGCCAGTAGTCTAGGGGCACGAGGGGCAACTAATGAAAAACTGTTTTTT. It yields the protein CASSLGARGATNEKLFF. Looking up the rest from reference TRBV19 and TRBJ1-4 gives the full variable domain: DGGITQSPKYLFRKEGQNVTLSCEQNLNHDAMYWYRQDPGQGLRLIYYSQIVNDFQKGDIAEGYSVSREKKESFPLTVTSAQKNPTAFYLCASSLGARGATNEKLFFGSGTQLSVL.

This chain links TRBV9 with TRBJ2-1; 15 bases match TRBD2. Trimming at V came to 4 bases and at J to 9 bases, leaving 8 bases not matched to a gene. Germline assignment: CDR1 SGDLS and CDR2 YYNGEE. The CDR3 sequence is 16 residues long. The CDR3 spells CASSTGLAGGVSEQFF. The CDR3, as DNA: TGTGCCAGCAGCACCGGACTAGCGGGAGGGGTCAGTGAGCAGTTCTTC.

J is TRBJ1-3 and V is TRBV4-3; D uncertain. This CDR3 comprises 15 residues. V was trimmed by 1 base and J by 7 bases, leaving 14 bases between them. Per germline, CDR1 LGHNA and CDR2 YSLEER. CDR3 DNA: TGCGCCAGCAGCCAAGTAGCCGGGCCGCGTAACACCATATATTTT. It specifies CASSQVAGPRNTIYF.

The chain couples TRBV10-1 to TRBJ2-7; D gene unclear. The V and J ends lost 3 bases and 5 bases respectively, with 11 bases between them. The germline V gene has CDR1 WNHNN and CDR2 SYGVQD (reference sequence). The CDR3 has 13 residues. The CDR3 reads CASSDKWWNEQYF. For the CDR3, the DNA is TGCGCCAGCAGTGATAAATGGTGGAACGAGCAGTACTTC.

The V gene is TRBV14, the J gene TRBJ2-7; 8 bases map to TRBD1. This CDR3 spans 16 amino acids. V lost 0 bases, J lost 2 bases, and 6 bases stayed unmatched. Germline V gene data show CDR1 as SGHDN and CDR2 as FVKESK. CDR3 sequence (DNA): TGTGCCAGCAGCCAAGATGTGACAGGGGACACCTACGAGCAGTACTTC. It encodes CASSQDVTGDTYEQYF.

The chain has TRBV11-2 and TRBJ2-7; D may be TRBD2 (6 bases). Trimming took off 5 bases at V and 2 bases at J, with 16 bases between the two ends. Germline values: CDR1 SGHAT, CDR2 FQNNGV. CDR3 length: 15 residues. CDR3 coding DNA: TGTGCCAGCAGCCGAGCCGGGGGACCGACCTACGAGCAGTACTTC. This sequence encodes CASSRAGGPTYEQYF. The full variable domain, its missing parts supplied by reference TRBV11-2 and TRBJ2-7, is EAGVAQSPRYKIIEKRQSVAFWCNPISGHATLYWYQQILGQGPKLLIQFQNNGVVDDSQLPKDRFSAERLKGVDSTLKIQPAKLEDSAVYLCASSRAGGPTYEQYFGPGTRLTVT.